Below are 26 T cell receptor beta chains sequenced from a single sample in a study of cytomegalovirus exposure and HLA in healthy donors. This PCR relied on a set of 60 Vbeta primers and 13 Jbeta primers. Generated by immunoSEQ multiplex PCR, the TCRdb table keeps only in-frame clones and is missing some. This repertoire includes around 40,000 clones. Input material: PBMCs. Every receptor here comes from a human donor in good health.

V gene TRBV9 combines with J gene TRBJ1-1; D gene uncertain. The V end lost 0 bases, the J end lost 3 bases, and 12 bases lay between the germline ends. Germline CDR1 reads SGDLS; CDR2 reads YYNGEE. The CDR3 totals 15 residues. The CDR3 DNA is TGTGCCAGCAGCGTAGGATACTCTGCGGACACTGAAGCTTTCTTT. Translation: CASSVGYSADTEAFF.

The rearrangement uses TRBV27 and TRBJ2-7, with D maybe TRBD1 (5 bases). This CDR3 contains 15 residues. Looked up from germline, CDR1 is MNHEY and CDR2 is SMNVEV (reference sequence). The V gene lost 0 bases and the J gene lost 1 base, with 10 bases spanning the gap. The CDR3 loop reads CASSLSPDSSYEQYF. The CDR3 DNA sequence: TGTGCCAGCAGTTTATCCCCTGACAGTTCCTACGAGCAGTACTTC.

This chain joins TRBV2 and TRBJ2-1; TRBD2 agrees at 7 bases. V was clipped by 7 bases and J by 1 base; unmatched bases: 4. The germline V gene has CDR1 SNHLY and CDR2 FYNNEI. CDR3 length: 14 residues. CDR3 sequence: CASNGLVSYNEQFF. As DNA, the CDR3 is TGTGCCAGCAATGGACTAGTATCCTACAATGAGCAGTTCTTC.

The rearrangement joins TRBV6-5 to TRBJ1-6, with D maybe TRBD1 (6 bases). CDR1 and CDR2 from the germline V gene are MNHEY and SVGAGI. The ends were cut back, 5 bases at V and 8 bases at J, with 13 bases in the middle. The CDR3 is 14 residues long. DNA of the CDR3: TGTGCCAGCAGTCTGCAGGGGAGGGATTCACCCCTCCACTTT. This encodes CASSLQGRDSPLHF.

The chain carries TRBV6-5 and TRBJ1-4, with D tentatively TRBD1 (5 bases). This CDR3 is built from 15 residues. Germline V lookup: CDR1 MNHEY, CDR2 SVGAGI. Trimming stripped 2 bases from V and 3 bases from J, with 10 bases between. The CDR3 DNA is TGTGCCAGCAGTTACACGACAGCCCCTAATGAAAAACTGTTTTTT. Protein product: CASSYTTAPNEKLFF.

V is TRBV7-9 and J is TRBJ1-2; D not certain. Germline assignment: CDR1 SEHNR and CDR2 FQNEAQ (reference sequence). The CDR3 is 16 residues long. The V gene lost 5 bases and the J gene lost 0 bases, with 16 bases spanning the gap. The DNA of the CDR3 is TGTGCCAGCAGCCATGCTCTGGGCAGATCTAACTATGGCTACACCTTC. Translating it yields CASSHALGRSNYGYTF.

CDR3 protein: CASSSGGVNNEQFF. In DNA form, the CDR3 reads TGTGCCAGCAGCTCGGGGGGGGTTAACAATGAGCAGTTCTTC. The chain is built from TRBV11-3 and TRBJ2-1; TRBD2 agrees at 8 bases. V lost 4 bases to trimming and J lost 5 bases; unmatched junction nucleotides: 4. From germline, CDR1 is SGHNT and CDR2 YENEEA. The CDR3 consists of 14 residues. Looking up the rest from reference TRBV11-3 and TRBJ2-1 gives the full variable domain: EAGVVQSPRYKIIEKKQPVAFWCNPISGHNTLYWYLQNLGQGPELLIRYENEEAVDDSQLPKDRFSAERLKGVDSTLKIQPAELGDSAVYLCASSSGGVNNEQFFGPGTRLTVL.

J is TRBJ2-7 and V is TRBV11-2, with a weak D call TRBD1 (6 bases). Germline CDR1 and CDR2: SGHAT and FQNNGV. The length of the CDR3 is 14 residues. Trimming removed 1 base at V and 2 bases at J, with 9 bases between. The CDR3 DNA reads TGTGCCAGCAGCTTAGTCCAGGGGACCTACGAGCAGTACTTC. Amino acid sequence: CASSLVQGTYEQYF.

The gene calls are TRBV28 and TRBJ1-1; TRBD1 matches at 8 bases. Per germline, CDR1 MDHEN and CDR2 SYDVKM. The CDR3 contains 14 residues. V trimming: 5 bases; J trimming: 8 bases; junction bases outside the gene matches: 10. The CDR3 spells CASSPPSRGREAFF. DNA of the CDR3: TGTGCCAGCAGTCCCCCCAGCAGGGGGCGCGAAGCTTTCTTT.

The chain recombines TRBV2 with TRBJ1-2, with TRBD1 matching 7 bases. Trimming cost V 6 bases and J 5 bases; bases outside gene matches: 9. CDR3 length: 14 residues. Germline-derived CDR1 and CDR2 are SNHLY and FYNNEI. The CDR3 region is CASSTLQGSYGYTF. DNA of the CDR3: TGTGCCAGCAGCACATTACAGGGGTCATATGGCTACACCTTC.

The J gene is TRBJ1-2, the V gene TRBV27; D is ambiguous. This CDR3 spans 14 amino acids. CDR1 is MNHEY and CDR2 is SMNVEV in the germline V gene (reference sequence). Trimming cost V 6 bases and J 5 bases, with 16 bases left between them. The CDR3 loop is CASRTSGPLYGYTF. In nucleotides, the CDR3 is TGTGCCAGCAGGACCTCGGGTCCGCTTTATGGCTACACCTTC.

The chain is built from TRBV5-4 and TRBJ2-7; D may be TRBD2 (5 bases). The CDR3 contains 14 residues. The germline V gene has CDR1 SGHNT and CDR2 YYREEE (reference sequence). Trimming left V 2 bases short and J 6 bases short, with 15 bases between. CDR3 sequence reads: CASSFGVSAAEQYF. The DNA of the CDR3 is TGTGCCAGCAGCTTCGGGGTCTCGGCGGCCGAGCAGTACTTC.

V and J are TRBV6-1 and TRBJ1-5; weak D call: TRBD1 (5 bases). Trimming took off 6 bases at V and 6 bases at J, with 18 bases between the two ends. The CDR3 runs to 15 residues. Germline CDR1 reads MNHNS; CDR2 reads SASEGT. CDR3 protein: CASSRSGGEGQPQHF. The CDR3 DNA sequence: TGTGCCAGCAGCCGTTCGGGGGGGGAGGGTCAGCCCCAGCATTTT.

The V call is TRBV6-1, the J call TRBJ1-1; weak D call: TRBD1 (5 bases). CDR1 MNHNS and CDR2 SASEGT come from the germline V gene. Between the trimmed V and J ends, which lost 1 base and 4 bases, there was a span of 13 bases. The CDR3 spans 15 residues. In DNA, the CDR3 is TGTGCCAGCAGTGAAGTCCCCGGGGGGATCACTGAAGCTTTCTTT. This sequence encodes CASSEVPGGITEAFF.

The gene calls are TRBV5-4 and TRBJ1-3; weak D call: TRBD1 (5 bases). The CDR3 sequence is 13 residues long. V lost 1 base, J lost 3 bases, and 5 bases lay in between. Germline lookup yields CDR1 SGHNT and CDR2 YYREEE (reference sequence). Written as DNA, the CDR3 is TGTGCCAGCAGCTTGAGGGGTGGAAACACCATATATTTT. Translation: CASSLRGGNTIYF.

V gene TRBV5-4 combines with J gene TRBJ2-7, with TRBD1 matching over 8 bases. This CDR3 contains 16 residues. V gave up 4 bases and J gave up 6 bases; unmatched junction bases: 15. CDR1 SGHNT and CDR2 YYREEE come from the germline V gene (reference sequence). CDR3 DNA sequence: TGTGCCAGCAGCACTGGCTTTGGGCAGGGGGCGCGCGAGCAGTACTTC. Translating gives CASSTGFGQGAREQYF.

V gene TRBV4-1 combines with J gene TRBJ2-1; TRBD2 agrees at 7 bases. This CDR3 has 14 amino acids. V lost 3 bases to trimming and J lost 4 bases; unmatched junction nucleotides: 3. CDR1 is MGHRA and CDR2 is YSYEKL in the germline V gene. CDR3 sequence reads: CASSQASGYNEQFF. CDR3 DNA: TGCGCCAGCAGCCAGGCTAGCGGTTACAATGAGCAGTTCTTC.

Frequency places this clone as medium-sized. The V gene is TRBV19, the J gene TRBJ1-4, with D uncertain. This CDR3 is 12 amino acids long. Per germline, CDR1 LNHDA and CDR2 SQIVND (reference sequence). V was clipped by 7 bases and J by 8 bases, with 11 bases between them. In DNA form, the CDR3 reads TGTGCCAGTATGCGGAGAGACGAAAAACTGTTTTTT. Translated, it gives CASMRRDEKLFF.

The V call is TRBV10-3, the J call TRBJ2-2; no definite D call. The V gene lost 3 bases and the J gene lost 1 base, with 12 bases spanning the gap. Germline CDR1 and CDR2: ENHRY and SYGVKD. The CDR3 length is 16 residues. The CDR3 bases are TGTGCCATCAGTGATGGGCAACTTGGGAACACCGGGGAGCTGTTTTTT. The encoded protein is CAISDGQLGNTGELFF.

This sequence joins TRBV6-5 and TRBJ2-2; 7 nucleotides align to TRBD1. This CDR3 comprises 14 residues. Germline V gene data show CDR1 as MNHEY and CDR2 as SVGAGI. After removal of 4 bases from V and 5 bases from J, the junction contained 4 bases not matched to a gene. The DNA of the CDR3 is TGTGCCAGCAGTTCGGGACAGCTGACCGGGGAGCTGTTTTTT. Protein sequence: CASSSGQLTGELFF.

The rearrangement joins TRBV5-6 to TRBJ2-7, with TRBD1 identical over 7 bases. The CDR3 loop spans 14 amino acids. The germline V gene has CDR1 SGHDT and CDR2 YYEEEE. V was clipped by 4 bases and J by 2 bases; unmatched bases: 6. CDR3 sequence (DNA): TGTGCCAGCAGCATTAGGGGACAGACCTACGAGCAGTACTTC. Residues: CASSIRGQTYEQYF.

V and J are TRBV6-6 and TRBJ2-7; weak D call: TRBD1 (5 bases). The germline gives CDR1 MNHNY, CDR2 SVGAGI (reference sequence). This CDR3 has 14 residues. Trimming shortened V by 0 bases and J by 6 bases, and 12 bases separated the two germline ends. The CDR3 region has the DNA TGTGCCAGCAGTTACTCGGCAGGGTGGGTCGAGCAGTACTTC. It yields the protein CASSYSAGWVEQYF.

The chain uses TRBV27 and TRBJ2-5; TRBD1 aligns across 9 bases. The length of the CDR3 is 15 residues. V lost 5 bases to trimming and J lost 5 bases; unmatched junction nucleotides: 9. CDR1 and CDR2 (germline): MNHEY, SMNVEV (reference sequence). The CDR3 nucleotides read TGTGCCAGCAGTATCCTGGACAGGGGTGTGGAGACCCAGTACTTC. It is translated as CASSILDRGVETQYF.

This sequence joins TRBV27 and TRBJ1-2; 8 bases agree with TRBD1. V shed 0 bases and J 4 bases; nucleotides not matched to a gene: 4. The germline V gene has CDR1 MNHEY and CDR2 SMNVEV (reference sequence). This CDR3 has 15 residues. CDR3: CASSLSAGGVYGYTF. The DNA of the CDR3 is TGTGCCAGCAGTTTATCCGCAGGGGGCGTCTATGGCTACACCTTC.

With respect to this clone: A junction end diverges from the germline sequence, so it may reflect a read error. V gene TRBV5-1 combines with J gene TRBJ1-4, with D perhaps TRBD1 (5 bases). There are 14 residues in the CDR3. Germline CDR1 SGHRS, CDR2 YFSETQ. The CDR3, as DNA: TGCGCCGGCAGCTTGGAGGGGCTCGGGGAAAAACTGTTTTTT. Translating gives CAGSLEGLGEKLFF.

The J gene is TRBJ2-4, the V gene TRBV5-1; 7 bases fit TRBD2. The CDR3 runs to 13 residues. V lost 0 bases and J lost 8; bases outside the gene matches: 2. Germline-derived CDR1 and CDR2 are SGHRS and YFSETQ. The CDR3: CASSLAGGDIQYF. The CDR3 DNA reads TGCGCCAGCAGCTTGGCTGGGGGGGACATTCAGTACTTC.